The clone carrying this T cell receptor (beta chain) was counted once. No antigen is known for it. Sequence at one end of the junction differs from germline and may be a read error. CDR1 is ENHRY, CDR2 SYGVKD, per germline. The CDR3 extends over 12 amino acids. The record originates from a study of CD8+CD57+ T cells in acquired aplastic anemia. Overall study findings and caveats: Patients and controls turned out to have 25 to 30 CD8+ CDR3 sequences in common.

Genomic DNA provided the template from which TCR beta VDJ and CDR3 profiles were obtained. A single record per CDR3 protein comes from TCRdb applying MiXCR to the reads. The sample lists approximately 250,000 distinct CDR3 sequences; 82% were seen once. All sequencing subjects had displayed CD8+CD57+ cell expansion on flow cytometry. Diagnosis of severe acquired aplastic anemia applied to all patients. The source is a human donor with aplastic anemia. The gene calls are TRBV10-3 and TRBJ2-6, with a tentative D call TRBD1 (5 bases). The sample consisted of sorted CD4+, CD8+, or CD8+CD57+ T cells (not recorded which) from PBMCs. CDR3 region: CAISRTFNTEAF. DNA of the CDR3: TGTGCCATCAGTAGGACATTTAACACTGAAGCTTTC.